This entry lists 30 T cell receptor beta chains sequenced from one sample in a study of response to subunit inactivated influenza vaccine. Each CDR3 protein is one row after TCRdb ran MiXCR on the RT-PCR reads. The sample gives hundreds of thousands of distinct CDR3 sequences, roughly 15% of which show up once; roughly 7.6% is in the top ten. Sequenced here: PBMCs from blood, sampled 14 days before vaccination. These receptors originate from a man in his fifties or sixties who received an inactivated influenza vaccine.

V usage is TRBV5-1 and J usage is TRBJ2-5; TRBD1 aligns across 8 bases. Trimming removed 2 bases from V and 2 bases from J; junction bases left unmatched: 5. The germline gives CDR1 SGHRS, CDR2 YFSETQ. The CDR3 is 15 residues long. CDR3 DNA: TGCGCCAGCAGCTTCGGGACAGGTCGACAAGAGACCCAGTACTTC. Protein: CASSFGTGRQETQYF.

This clonotype has a handful of counts. This chain connects TRBV6-2 or TRBV6-3 to TRBJ1-4; no clear D. Germline CDR1 is MNHEY and CDR2 is SVGEGT. The CDR3 has 16 residues. V was shortened by 2 bases and J by 0 bases, with 10 bases between the two germline ends. The CDR3 DNA reads TGTGCCAGCAGTTACGGTGGATTTGCAACTAATGAAAAACTGTTTTTT. Translation: CASSYGGFATNEKLFF.

This clonotype has only a few counts. The CDR3 region is CASSLSNRIAFGELFF. The CDR3 DNA reads as TGTGCCAGCAGCCTCTCCAACCGTATAGCATTCGGGGAGCTGTTTTTT. The chain recombines TRBV7-2 with TRBJ2-2; D is unclear. The V end lost 5 bases, the J end lost 7 bases, and 20 bases lay between the germline ends. This CDR3 comprises 16 residues. The germline gives CDR1 SGHTA, CDR2 FQGNSA.

The rearrangement joins TRBV19 to TRBJ2-1; 9 bases map to TRBD1. Trimming took 5 bases from V and 8 from J; bases not matched to a gene: 7. Germline CDR1 and CDR2: LNHDA and SQIVND (reference sequence). The CDR3 is made up of 14 amino acids. The CDR3 coding sequence is TGTGCCAGTAGTCCGGGACAGGGTATCTATGAGCAGTTCTTC. Protein sequence: CASSPGQGIYEQFF.

This chain uses TRBV6-2 or TRBV6-3 with TRBJ2-1; the match to TRBD2 covers 7 bases. Unmatched junction bases numbered 7, after V lost 1 base and J lost 4 bases. The CDR3 runs to 16 residues. The V gene's germline CDR1 is MNHEY and CDR2 SVGEGT. Here the CDR3 reads CASSYFGGGIYNEQFF. CDR3 in DNA: TGTGCCAGCAGTTACTTTGGCGGGGGAATATACAATGAGCAGTTCTTC.

The CDR3 sequence is CSARGGGPYNEQFF. The CDR3 DNA reads as TGCAGTGCTAGGGGTGGGGGTCCTTACAATGAGCAGTTCTTC. V usage is TRBV20-1 and J usage is TRBJ2-1; D is tentatively TRBD1 or TRBD2 (5 bases each). V lost 3 bases and J lost 4, with 13 bases in between. There are 14 residues in the CDR3. Per the germline V gene, CDR1 is DFQATT and CDR2 is SNEGSKA (reference sequence).

The V gene is TRBV5-1, the J gene TRBJ2-1; 9 bases align to TRBD2. After removal of 3 bases from V and 1 base from J, the junction contained 5 bases not matched to a gene. Germline loops: CDR1 SGHRS, CDR2 YFSETQ. This CDR3 spans 16 amino acids. As DNA, the CDR3 is TGCGCCAGCAGCTCCAGTAGCGGGGGATCCTACAATGAGCAGTTCTTC. It is translated as CASSSSSGGSYNEQFF.

The chain joins TRBV6-6 to TRBJ2-7; D call uncertain. Trimming removed 7 bases from V and 6 bases from J, with 16 bases in between. Germline CDR1 and CDR2: MNHNY and SVGAGI (reference sequence). The CDR3 is made up of 13 amino acids. The CDR3 here is CASTRTPGGEQYF. The CDR3 DNA is TGTGCCAGCACGCGGACCCCGGGCGGCGAGCAGTACTTC.

This sequence joins TRBV6-5 and TRBJ2-1, with TRBD2 matching over 7 bases. With 0 bases clipped from V and 0 bases from J, the junction kept 5 bases outside the gene matches. CDR3 size: 17 residues. Germline V gene lookup returns CDR1 MNHEY and CDR2 SVGAGI. CDR3 sequence (DNA): TGTGCCAGCAGTTACTCGGGCGGGAGAGACTCCTACAATGAGCAGTTCTTC. Residues: CASSYSGGRDSYNEQFF.

There are many counts of this clonotype. The chain links TRBV12-3 or TRBV12-4 to TRBJ1-3, with D tentatively TRBD1 (6 bases). The ends were cut back, 2 bases at V and 0 bases at J, with 8 bases in the middle. CDR3 length: 15 residues. CDR3 amino acids: CASSLTGTSGNTIYF. The CDR3 DNA is TGTGCCAGCAGTTTAACAGGGACCTCTGGAAACACCATATATTTT.

The rearrangement joins TRBV15 to TRBJ2-3; D might be TRBD2 (6 bases). The CDR3 runs 17 residues. Trimming removed 3 bases at V and 2 bases at J, with 18 bases between. The V gene's germline CDR1 is LNHNV and CDR2 YYDKDF (reference sequence). In DNA, the CDR3 is TGTGCCACCAGCAGGCGAAGTGCGGGAAGGATCACAGATACGCAGTATTTT. Amino acids: CATSRRSAGRITDTQYF.

The chain employs TRBV29-1 and TRBJ2-3, with D perhaps TRBD1 or TRBD2 (5 bases each). The germline gives CDR1 SQVTM, CDR2 ANQGSEA. The ends were cut back, 4 bases at V and 9 bases at J, with 14 bases in the middle. The CDR3 contains 12 residues. This chain's CDR3 is CSVGTVGETQYF. As DNA, the CDR3 is TGCAGCGTTGGGACGGTGGGGGAGACGCAGTATTTT.

This clonotype was detected many times. V gene TRBV28 combines with J gene TRBJ2-2; perhaps TRBD1 as D (5 bases). The CDR3 is made up of 15 amino acids. V was trimmed by 3 bases and J by 5 bases, leaving 13 bases between them. Germline V gives CDR1 MDHEN, CDR2 SYDVKM. The CDR3: CASSFLKGLTGELFF. The DNA for the CDR3 is TGTGCCAGCAGTTTTCTAAAGGGGCTTACCGGGGAGCTGTTTTTT.

In this sample, this clonotype turned up many times. The chain carries TRBV7-9 and TRBJ1-2; 7 bases fit TRBD1. This CDR3 comprises 14 residues. V was pared by 5 bases and J by 0 bases, with 3 bases of the junction left unmatched. Germline V gene sequence: CDR1 SEHNR, CDR2 FQNEAQ (reference sequence). CDR3 DNA: TGTGCCAGCAGCACCGGACAGGCTAACTATGGCTACACCTTC. This encodes CASSTGQANYGYTF. The variable domain in full, with the rest retrieved from reference TRBV7-9 and TRBJ1-2, is DTGVSQNPRHKITKRGQNVTFRCDPISEHNRLYWYRQTLGQGPEFLTYFQNEAQLEKSRLLSDRFSAERPKGSFSTLEIQRTEQGDSAMYLCASSTGQANYGYTFGSGTRLTVV.

This clonotype was seen only a few times. V gene TRBV28 combines with J gene TRBJ1-1; 11 bases fit TRBD1. CDR1 and CDR2 from the germline V gene are MDHEN and SYDVKM. CDR3 length equals 19 residues. V dropped 3 bases and J dropped 0; count of bases not matched to a gene: 12. Here the CDR3 DNA reads TGTGCCAGCAGTTTTTTAGATTGGACAGGGGGCCGCATGAACACTGAAGCTTTCTTT. Protein product: CASSFLDWTGGRMNTEAFF. Drawing the rest from reference TRBV28 and TRBJ1-1, the complete variable domain is DVKVTQSSRYLVKRTGEKVFLECVQDMDHENMFWYRQDPGLGLRLIYFSYDVKMKEKGDIPEGYSVSREKKERFSLILESASTNQTSMYLCASSFLDWTGGRMNTEAFFGQGTRLTVV.

This clonotype was found a few times. The chain joins TRBV6-2 or TRBV6-3 to TRBJ2-5; 8 nucleotides match TRBD2. Germline V gene sequence: CDR1 MNHEY, CDR2 SVGEGT. With 0 bases clipped from V and 4 bases from J, the junction kept 7 bases outside the gene matches. The CDR3 length is 16 residues. In nucleotides, the CDR3 is TGTGCCAGCAGTTACTCGATTCTAGCGGGTTTAGAGACCCAGTACTTC. It specifies CASSYSILAGLETQYF.

This clonotype showed up just a few times. The genes are TRBV10-2 and TRBJ2-2; unclear D gene. Looked up from germline, CDR1 is WSHSY and CDR2 is SAAADI. The CDR3 totals 14 residues. The ends were cut back, 3 bases at V and 5 bases at J, with 10 bases in the middle. CDR3 nucleotide sequence: TGCGCCAGCAGTGAACCCTTGGGGACCGGGGAGCTGTTTTTT. It yields the protein CASSEPLGTGELFF.

The CDR3 coding sequence is TGTGCCAGCAGTTTTCAACTTCTAAAAGAGACCCAGTACTTC. This translates into CASSFQLLKETQYF. The chain employs TRBV28 and TRBJ2-5; the D is unclear. The CDR3 spans 14 residues. Trimming shortened V by 3 bases and J by 3 bases, and 11 bases separated the two germline ends. CDR1 is MDHEN and CDR2 is SYDVKM in the germline V gene.

This clonotype was seen a few times. This rearrangement joins TRBV3-1 to TRBJ2-2; D may be TRBD2 (5 bases). V shed 4 bases and J shed 0 bases, with 12 bases lying between them. Germline lookup yields CDR1 LGHDT and CDR2 YNNKEL (reference sequence). The CDR3 loop spans 16 amino acids. The CDR3 sequence: CASSRGLFANTGELFF. CDR3 nucleotide sequence: TGTGCCAGCAGCCGAGGACTCTTCGCGAACACCGGGGAGCTGTTTTTT.

This chain uses TRBV5-5 with TRBJ2-3; no clear D gene. The germline V and J ends were trimmed by 0 bases and 0 bases, with 14 bases remaining between them. This CDR3 has 17 amino acids. Germline CDR1 reads SGHKS; CDR2 reads YYEKEE (reference sequence). The CDR3 DNA is TGTGCCAGCAGCTTGGTGGGGAAAGTAACTAGCACAGATACGCAGTATTTT. Its protein product is CASSLVGKVTSTDTQYF.

This chain links TRBV5-1 with TRBJ2-7, with 10 bases that match TRBD2. Trimming cost V 4 bases and J 6 bases; bases outside gene matches: 13. This CDR3 is built from 16 residues. The germline CDR1 and CDR2 sequences are SGHRS and YFSETQ. CDR3 nucleotides: TGCGCCAGCAGCGACGGGGGACTAGCGAGGTCCGCCGAGCAGTACTTC. Its translation is CASSDGGLARSAEQYF.

The CDR3 sequence: CATSDPRLGNTDTQYF. In DNA form, the CDR3 reads TGTGCCACCAGTGACCCCCGTTTAGGCAACACAGATACGCAGTATTTT. The V gene is TRBV24-1, the J gene TRBJ2-3; no firm D call. V was shortened by 4 bases and J by 2 bases, with 15 bases between the two germline ends. The CDR3 length is 16 residues. The germline CDR1 and CDR2 sequences are KGHDR and SFDVKD.

The rearrangement links TRBV5-5 to TRBJ2-6; D gene uncertain. CDR1 and CDR2 from the germline V gene are SGHKS and YYEKEE (reference sequence). This CDR3 region has 15 residues. The ends were cut back, 0 bases at V and 4 bases at J, with 8 bases in the middle. The CDR3 DNA reads as TGTGCCAGCAGCTTGGAAGGGTACGGGGCCAACGTCCTGACTTTC. As protein: CASSLEGYGANVLTF.

The rearrangement links TRBV6-2 or TRBV6-3 to TRBJ2-7; 10 nucleotides agree with TRBD2. V lost 6 bases to trimming and J lost 4 bases; unmatched junction nucleotides: 12. This CDR3 has 16 amino acids. Per the germline V gene, CDR1 is MNHEY and CDR2 is SVGEGT. CDR3 sequence (DNA): TGTGCCAGCAGCCGCACCCCTAGCGGGAGTATATACGAGCAGTACTTC. Translation: CASSRTPSGSIYEQYF.

This clonotype was picked up a small number of times. J is TRBJ2-6 and V is TRBV10-3, with D possibly TRBD1 on 5 matching bases. V lost 1 base to trimming and J lost 0 bases, with 10 bases between them. The CDR3 spans 17 residues. Germline CDR1 ENHRY, CDR2 SYGVKD. The chain's CDR3 is CAISEFVRASGANVLTF. The CDR3 DNA reads TGTGCCATCAGTGAGTTTGTCAGGGCCTCTGGGGCCAACGTCCTGACTTTC.

The sample holds a few counts of this clonotype. The V gene is TRBV11-1, the J gene TRBJ1-5; 9 bases fit TRBD1. The germline V gene has CDR1 SGHAT and CDR2 FQDESV (reference sequence). CDR3 length equals 19 residues. V dropped 5 bases and J dropped 0; count of bases not matched to a gene: 14. CDR3 region: CASSGPGTGPGFSNQPQHF. In nucleotides, the CDR3 is TGTGCCAGCAGCGGGCCCGGGACAGGGCCCGGATTTAGCAATCAGCCCCAGCATTTT.

In this sample, this clonotype turned up a few times. One end of the junction does not line up with germline, which may come from a read error. The CDR3 here is CASTSFNEQFF. In DNA form, the CDR3 reads TGTGCCAGCACTTCCTTCAATGAGCAGTTCTTC. V is TRBV7-2 and J is TRBJ2-1; D is unclear. Germline values: CDR1 SGHTA, CDR2 FQGNSA. The CDR3 has 11 amino acids.

This clonotype was recorded once. The rearrangement joins TRBV2 to TRBJ2-3; possible D gene TRBD2, 5 bases. Germline CDR1 and CDR2: SNHLY and FYNNEI. V was clipped by 1 base and J by 3 bases, with 11 bases between them. The CDR3 is made up of 15 amino acids. The DNA for the CDR3 is TGTGCCAGCAGTGAAGAACTAGATCTTACAGATACGCAGTATTTT. It yields the protein CASSEELDLTDTQYF.

The rearrangement uses TRBV6-2 or TRBV6-3 and TRBJ2-1; D not resolved. Germline V gene data show CDR1 as MNHEY and CDR2 as SVGEGT. V lost 0 bases and J 7 bases, leaving 13 bases between the germline ends. This CDR3 is 15 amino acids long. The CDR3 loop is CASSYSNGFANEQFF. CDR3 coding DNA: TGTGCCAGCAGTTACTCGAATGGGTTTGCGAATGAGCAGTTCTTC.

In its sample, this clonotype was seen a few times. CDR3 coding DNA: TGTGCCAGCAGCCAAGATAGAACTAGCCCGCAGTATTTT. Amino acids: CASSQDRTSPQYF. The chain is built from TRBV3-1 and TRBJ2-3; the D gene is possibly TRBD2 (6 bases). The CDR3 length is 13 residues. V lost 0 bases to trimming and J lost 10 bases, with 11 bases between them. The germline CDR1 and CDR2 sequences are LGHDT and YNNKEL (reference sequence).